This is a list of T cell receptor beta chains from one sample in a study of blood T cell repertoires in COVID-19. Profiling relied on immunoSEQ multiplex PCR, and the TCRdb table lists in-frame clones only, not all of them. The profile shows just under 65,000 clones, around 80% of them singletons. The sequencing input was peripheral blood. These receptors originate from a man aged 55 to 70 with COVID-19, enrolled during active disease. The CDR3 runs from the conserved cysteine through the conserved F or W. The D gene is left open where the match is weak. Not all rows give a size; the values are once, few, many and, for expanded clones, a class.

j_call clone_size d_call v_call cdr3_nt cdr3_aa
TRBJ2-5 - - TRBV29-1 TGCAGCGGTGAGGTCTCCCGGCAGGCCCAGTACTTC CSGEVSRQAQYF
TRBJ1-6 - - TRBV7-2 TGTGCCAGCAGCACCTGGACTGCTAATTCACCCCTCCACTTT CASSTWTANSPLHF
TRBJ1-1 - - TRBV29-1 TGCAGCGTTGAAAGCGGCACTGAAGCTTTCTTT CSVESGTEAFF
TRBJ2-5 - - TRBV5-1 TGCGCCAGCAGCAAGCGGCTTGGAGAGACCCAGTACTTC CASSKRLGETQYF
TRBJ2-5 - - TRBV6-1 TGTGCCAGCAGTGAAGGGGGGACTCGTAGGGAGACCCAGTACTTC CASSEGGTRRETQYF
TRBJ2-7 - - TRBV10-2 TGCGCCAGCAGGCGCGGATCTTCCTACGAGCAGTACTTC CASRRGSSYEQYF
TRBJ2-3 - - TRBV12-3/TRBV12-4 TGTGCCAGCAGTTTCGACAGGACAGATACGCAGTATTTT CASSFDRTDTQYF
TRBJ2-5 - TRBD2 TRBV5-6 TGTGCCAGCAGCCAACTAACTAGCGGACCGTTTGAATACGAGACCCAGTACTTC CASSQLTSGPFEYETQYF
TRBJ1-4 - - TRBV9 TGTGCCAGCAGCCCGCGGGGGGGGCTTAATGAAAAACTGTTTTTT CASSPRGGLNEKLFF
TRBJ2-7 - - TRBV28 TGTGCCAGCACCAACCCCTACGACAGCTCCTACGAGCAGTACTTC CASTNPYDSSYEQYF
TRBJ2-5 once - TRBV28 TGTGCCAGCAGTCCGACCAGGGGAGAGACCCAGTACTTC CASSPTRGETQYF
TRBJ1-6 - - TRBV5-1 TGCGCCAGCAGCCCGGCGGCCAGCCCTAATTCACCCCTCCACTTT CASSPAASPNSPLHF